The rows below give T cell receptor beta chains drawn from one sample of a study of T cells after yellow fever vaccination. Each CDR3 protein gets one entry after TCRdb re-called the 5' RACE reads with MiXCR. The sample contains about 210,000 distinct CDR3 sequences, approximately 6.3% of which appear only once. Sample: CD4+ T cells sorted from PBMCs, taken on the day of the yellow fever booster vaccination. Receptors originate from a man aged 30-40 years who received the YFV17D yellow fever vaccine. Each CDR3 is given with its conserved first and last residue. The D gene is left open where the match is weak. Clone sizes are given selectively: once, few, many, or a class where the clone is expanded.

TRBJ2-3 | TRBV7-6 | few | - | CASSGKTQDTDTQYF | TGTGCCAGCAGCGGGAAGACACAAGACACAGATACGCAGTATTTT
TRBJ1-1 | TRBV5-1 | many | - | CASSLAGRNTEAFF | TGCGCCAGCAGCTTGGCCGGCCGGAACACTGAAGCTTTCTTT
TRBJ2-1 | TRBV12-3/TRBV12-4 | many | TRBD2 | CASNPGLDYNEQFF | TGTGCCAGCAACCCGGGACTAGACTACAATGAGCAGTTCTTC
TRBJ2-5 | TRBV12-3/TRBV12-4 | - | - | CASSQGGGWETQYF | TGTGCCAGCTCCCAGGGAGGAGGGTGGGAGACCCAGTACTTC
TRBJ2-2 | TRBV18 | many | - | CASSPVHQNTGELFF | TGTGCCAGCTCACCCGTACACCAGAACACCGGGGAGCTGTTTTTT
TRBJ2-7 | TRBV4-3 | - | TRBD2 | CSSSRLLAGFYEQYF | TGCTCCAGCAGCCGCCTCCTAGCGGGCTTTTACGAGCAGTACTTC
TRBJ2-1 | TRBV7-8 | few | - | CASSWGTVPYNEQFF | TGTGCCAGCAGCTGGGGGACTGTGCCCTACAATGAGCAGTTCTTC
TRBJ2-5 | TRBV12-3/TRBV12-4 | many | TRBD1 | CASSFTGGETQYF | TGTGCCAGCAGTTTTACAGGGGGAGAGACCCAGTACTTC
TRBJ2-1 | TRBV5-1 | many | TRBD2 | CASRVAGAYNEQFF | TGCGCCAGCAGGGTAGCGGGGGCTTACAATGAGCAGTTCTTC
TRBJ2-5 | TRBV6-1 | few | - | CASIQGAARGIETQYF | TGTGCCAGCATTCAAGGGGCCGCCCGCGGAATAGAGACCCAGTACTTC
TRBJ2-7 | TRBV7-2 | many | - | CASSLQGIYEQYF | TGTGCCAGCAGCTTACAGGGGATCTACGAGCAGTACTTC
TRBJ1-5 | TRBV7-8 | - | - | CASSLAVGEPQHF | TGTGCCAGCAGCTTAGCGGTTGGGGAGCCCCAGCATTTT
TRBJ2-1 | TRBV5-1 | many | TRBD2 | CASSETGTSAYNEQFF | TGCGCCAGCAGCGAGACCGGGACTAGCGCATACAATGAGCAGTTCTTC
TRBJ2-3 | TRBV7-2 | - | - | CASSQPPGTDTQYF | TGTGCCAGCAGCCAACCCCCAGGCACAGATACGCAGTATTTT
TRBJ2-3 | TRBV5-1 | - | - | CASSRIAGFPHTQYF | TGCGCCAGCAGCCGGATCGCCGGCTTTCCCCATACGCAGTATTTT
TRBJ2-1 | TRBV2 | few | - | CASSELLVRDEQFF | TGTGCCAGCAGTGAGTTACTAGTTCGGGATGAGCAGTTCTTC
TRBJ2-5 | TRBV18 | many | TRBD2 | CASSPQRTGTSGSTRLETQYF | TGTGCCAGCTCACCACAAAGAACCGGGACTAGCGGGAGCACCCGGCTGGAGACCCAGTACTTC
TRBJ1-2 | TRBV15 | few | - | CATSRVLDSAYGYTF | TGTGCCACCAGCAGAGTTTTGGACAGTGCCTATGGCTACACCTTC
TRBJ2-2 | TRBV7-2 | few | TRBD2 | CASSRNNLAVNTGELFF | TGTGCCAGCAGCCGAAACAACCTAGCGGTAAACACCGGGGAGCTGTTTTTT
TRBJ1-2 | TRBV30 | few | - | CAWSVRAVNGYTF | TGTGCCTGGAGTGTTCGGGCGGTAAATGGCTACACCTTC
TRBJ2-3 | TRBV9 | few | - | CASSVQASDTQYF | TGTGCCAGCAGCGTTCAGGCCTCAGATACGCAGTATTTT
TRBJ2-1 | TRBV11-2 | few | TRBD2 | CASSLTPAREAEQFF | TGTGCCAGCAGCTTAACCCCCGCGCGGGAGGCTGAGCAGTTCTTC